The clone carrying this T cell receptor (beta chain) was counted once. Its specificity is not known. Here immunoSEQ multiplex PCR was the method, and the copy in TCRdb shows in-frame clones only, minus some. In the table there are 92,000 or so clones, 82% of which are singletons. The data were obtained in a study of a mutant IDH1 vaccine in newly diagnosed glioma. Study-wide results and caveats: Pseudoprogression appeared unlinked to shifts in leading peripheral T cell clonotypes.

This CDR3 has 15 amino acids. Germline loops: CDR1 LNHDA, CDR2 SQIVND (reference sequence). The V end was cut by 6 bases, the J end by 4 bases, with 18 bases between. Described time point: baseline, week 1 (first vaccination visit). Described treatment: pre-vaccination baseline after standard-of-care therapy. V gene TRBV19 combines with J gene TRBJ1-2; possible D gene TRBD1, 6 bases. The specimen comprised PBMCs, sampled from a glioma patient treated with radiotherapy, temozolomide or both. The receptor's source is a man aged 40-49 years with glioma. Some clones in this sample may be carry-over from other donors' samples. CDR3 region: CASSRTENSFYGYTF. The CDR3 coding sequence is TGTGCCAGTAGCAGGACAGAGAACAGCTTCTATGGCTACACCTTC.